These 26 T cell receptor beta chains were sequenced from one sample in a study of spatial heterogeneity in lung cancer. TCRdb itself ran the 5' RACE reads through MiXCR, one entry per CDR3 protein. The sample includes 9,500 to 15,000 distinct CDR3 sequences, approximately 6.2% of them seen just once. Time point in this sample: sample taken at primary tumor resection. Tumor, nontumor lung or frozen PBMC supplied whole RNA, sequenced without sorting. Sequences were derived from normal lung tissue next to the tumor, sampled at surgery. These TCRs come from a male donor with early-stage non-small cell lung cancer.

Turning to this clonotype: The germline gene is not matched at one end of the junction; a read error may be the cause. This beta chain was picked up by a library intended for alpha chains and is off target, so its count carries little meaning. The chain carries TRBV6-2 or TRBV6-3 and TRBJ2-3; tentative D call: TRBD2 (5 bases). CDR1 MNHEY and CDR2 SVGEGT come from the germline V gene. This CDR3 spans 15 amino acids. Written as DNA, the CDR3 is TGTGCCAGCAGTTACTCCGCGGGTAGCATAGATACGCAGTATTTT. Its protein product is CASSYSAGSIDTQYF.

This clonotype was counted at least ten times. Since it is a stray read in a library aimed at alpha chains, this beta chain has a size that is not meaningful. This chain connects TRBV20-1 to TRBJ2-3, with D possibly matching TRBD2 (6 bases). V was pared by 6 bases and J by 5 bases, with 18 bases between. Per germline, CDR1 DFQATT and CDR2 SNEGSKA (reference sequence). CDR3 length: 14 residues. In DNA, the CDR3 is TGCAGTGCCGCGGGACCCATCGACGGAGATACGCAGTATTTT. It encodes CSAAGPIDGDTQYF.

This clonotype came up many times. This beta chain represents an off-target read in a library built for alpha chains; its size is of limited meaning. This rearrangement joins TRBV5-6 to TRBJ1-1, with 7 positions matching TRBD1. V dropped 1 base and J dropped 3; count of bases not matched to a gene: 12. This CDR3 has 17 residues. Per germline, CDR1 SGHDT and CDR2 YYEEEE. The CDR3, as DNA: TGTGCCAGCAGCTTGTACCCCTACCGACAGGGCGACACTGAAGCTTTCTTT. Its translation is CASSLYPYRQGDTEAFF.

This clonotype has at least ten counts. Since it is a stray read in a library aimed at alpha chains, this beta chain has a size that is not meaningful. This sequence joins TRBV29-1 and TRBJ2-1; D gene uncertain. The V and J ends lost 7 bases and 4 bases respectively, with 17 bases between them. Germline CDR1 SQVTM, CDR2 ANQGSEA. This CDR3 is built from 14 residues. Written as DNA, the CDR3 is TGCAGCGCAACCCGGCCAAATAGATACAATGAGCAGTTCTTC. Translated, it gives CSATRPNRYNEQFF.

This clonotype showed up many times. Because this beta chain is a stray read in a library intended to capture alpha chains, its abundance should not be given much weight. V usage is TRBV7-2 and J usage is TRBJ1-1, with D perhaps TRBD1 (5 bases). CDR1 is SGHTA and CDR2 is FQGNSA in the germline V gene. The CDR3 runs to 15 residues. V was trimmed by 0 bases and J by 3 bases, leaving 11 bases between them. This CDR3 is CASSLAGALDTEAFF. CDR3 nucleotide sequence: TGTGCCAGCAGCTTAGCAGGGGCCCTGGACACTGAAGCTTTCTTT.

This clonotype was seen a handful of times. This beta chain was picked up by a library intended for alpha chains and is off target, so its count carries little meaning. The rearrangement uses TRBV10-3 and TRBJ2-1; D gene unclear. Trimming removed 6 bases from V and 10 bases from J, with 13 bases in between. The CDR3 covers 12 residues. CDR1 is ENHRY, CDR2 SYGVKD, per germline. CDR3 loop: CAIREGLGEQFF. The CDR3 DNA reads TGTGCCATCAGGGAAGGTCTCGGGGAGCAGTTCTTC.

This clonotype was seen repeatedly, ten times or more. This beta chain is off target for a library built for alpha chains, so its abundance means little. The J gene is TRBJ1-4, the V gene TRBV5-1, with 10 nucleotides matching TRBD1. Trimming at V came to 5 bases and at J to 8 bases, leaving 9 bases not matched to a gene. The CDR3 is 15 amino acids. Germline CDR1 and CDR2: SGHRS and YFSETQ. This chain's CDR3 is CASSSAGTGVEKLFF. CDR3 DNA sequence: TGCGCCAGCAGTTCTGCCGGGACAGGGGTCGAAAAACTGTTTTTT.

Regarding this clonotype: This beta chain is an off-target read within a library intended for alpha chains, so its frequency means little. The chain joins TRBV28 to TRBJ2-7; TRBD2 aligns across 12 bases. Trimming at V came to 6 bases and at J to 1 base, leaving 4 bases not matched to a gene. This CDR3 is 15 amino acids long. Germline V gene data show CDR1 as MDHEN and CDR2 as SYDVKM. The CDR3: CASSSLAGGSYEQYF. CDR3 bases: TGTGCCAGCAGCTCACTAGCGGGGGGTTCCTACGAGCAGTACTTC.

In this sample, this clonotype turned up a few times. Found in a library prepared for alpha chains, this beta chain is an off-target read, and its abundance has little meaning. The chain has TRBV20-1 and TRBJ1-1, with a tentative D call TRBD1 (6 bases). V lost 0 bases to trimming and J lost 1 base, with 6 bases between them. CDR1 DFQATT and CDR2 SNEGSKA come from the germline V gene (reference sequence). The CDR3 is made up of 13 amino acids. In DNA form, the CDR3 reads TGCAGTGCTAGAGAAGGGGGGAACACTGAAGCTTTCTTT. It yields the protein CSAREGGNTEAFF.

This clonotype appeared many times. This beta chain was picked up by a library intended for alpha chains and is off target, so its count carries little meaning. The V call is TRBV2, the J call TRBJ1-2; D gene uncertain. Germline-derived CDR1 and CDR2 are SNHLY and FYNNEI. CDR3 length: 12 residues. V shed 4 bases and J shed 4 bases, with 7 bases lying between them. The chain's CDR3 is CASSADGYGYTF. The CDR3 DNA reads TGTGCCAGCAGTGCTGACGGCTATGGCTACACCTTC.

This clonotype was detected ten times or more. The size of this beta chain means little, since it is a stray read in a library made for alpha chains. The CDR3 spells CASSFEGARGYTF. Here the CDR3 DNA reads TGTGCCAGCAGTTTTGAGGGGGCGCGGGGCTACACCTTC. The genes are TRBV27 and TRBJ1-2, with 7 bases fitting TRBD1. This CDR3 comprises 13 residues. V lost 3 bases, J lost 8 bases, and 6 bases stayed unmatched. Germline lookup yields CDR1 MNHEY and CDR2 SMNVEV (reference sequence).

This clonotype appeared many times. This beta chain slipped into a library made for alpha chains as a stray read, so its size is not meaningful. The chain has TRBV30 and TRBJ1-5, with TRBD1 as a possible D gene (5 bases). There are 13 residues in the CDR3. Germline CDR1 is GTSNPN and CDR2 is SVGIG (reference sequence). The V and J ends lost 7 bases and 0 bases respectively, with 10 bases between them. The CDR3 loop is CAYGADSNQPQHF. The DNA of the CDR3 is TGTGCCTACGGGGCAGATAGCAATCAGCCCCAGCATTTT.

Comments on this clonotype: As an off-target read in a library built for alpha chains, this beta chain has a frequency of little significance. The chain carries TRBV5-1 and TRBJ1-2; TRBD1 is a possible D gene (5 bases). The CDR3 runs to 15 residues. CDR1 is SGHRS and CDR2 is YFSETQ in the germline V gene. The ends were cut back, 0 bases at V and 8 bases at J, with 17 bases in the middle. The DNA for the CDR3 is TGCGCCAGCAGCTTGGAGCGCGGAGGGGCCGGGGGCTACACCTTC. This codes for CASSLERGGAGGYTF.

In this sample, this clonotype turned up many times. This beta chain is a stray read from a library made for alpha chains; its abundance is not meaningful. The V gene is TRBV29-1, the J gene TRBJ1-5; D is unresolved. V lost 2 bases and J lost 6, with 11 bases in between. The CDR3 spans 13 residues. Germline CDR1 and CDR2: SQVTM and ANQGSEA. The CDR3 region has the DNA TGCAGCGTTGAATCCGGAGCGGGTCAGCCCCAGCATTTT. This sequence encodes CSVESGAGQPQHF. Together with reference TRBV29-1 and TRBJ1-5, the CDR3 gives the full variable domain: SAVISQKPSRDICQRGTSLTIQCQVDSQVTMMFWYRQQPGQSLTLIATANQGSEATYESGFVIDKFPISRPNLTFSTLTVSNMSPEDSSIYLCSVESGAGQPQHFGDGTRLSIL.

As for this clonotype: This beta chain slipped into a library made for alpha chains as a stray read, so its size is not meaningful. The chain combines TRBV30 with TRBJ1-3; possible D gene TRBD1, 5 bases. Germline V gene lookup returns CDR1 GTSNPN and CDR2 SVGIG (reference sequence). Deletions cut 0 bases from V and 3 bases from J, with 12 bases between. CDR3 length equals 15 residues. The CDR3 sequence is CAWSVGGHIGNTIYF. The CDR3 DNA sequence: TGTGCCTGGAGTGTCGGCGGACACATTGGAAACACCATATATTTT. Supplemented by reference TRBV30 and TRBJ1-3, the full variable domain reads SQTIHQWPATLVQPVGSPLSLECTVEGTSNPNLYWYRQAAGRGLQLLFYSVGIGQISSEVPQNLSASRPQDRQFILSSKKLLLSDSGFYLCAWSVGGHIGNTIYFGEGSWLTVV.

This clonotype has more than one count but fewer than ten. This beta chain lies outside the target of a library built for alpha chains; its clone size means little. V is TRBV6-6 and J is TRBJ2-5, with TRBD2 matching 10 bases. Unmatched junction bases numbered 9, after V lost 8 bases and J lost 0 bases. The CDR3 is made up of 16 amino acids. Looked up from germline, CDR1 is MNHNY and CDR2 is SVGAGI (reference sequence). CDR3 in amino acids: CASRSGLAGDQETQYF. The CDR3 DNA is TGTGCCAGCCGATCTGGGCTAGCGGGAGACCAAGAGACCCAGTACTTC.

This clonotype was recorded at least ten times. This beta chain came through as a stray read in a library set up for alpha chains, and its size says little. The CDR3 bases are TGCGCCAGCAGTCGCGACAGGGCTAATTCACCCCTCCACTTT. Protein sequence: CASSRDRANSPLHF. V usage is TRBV5-1 and J usage is TRBJ1-6; 7 bases match TRBD1. There are 14 residues in the CDR3. The germline CDR1 and CDR2 sequences are SGHRS and YFSETQ. V shed 5 bases and J 6 bases; nucleotides not matched to a gene: 5. Together with reference TRBV5-1 and TRBJ1-6, the CDR3 gives the full variable domain: KAGVTQTPRYLIKTRGQQVTLSCSPISGHRSVSWYQQTPGQGLQFLFEYFSETQRNKGNFPGRFSGRQFSNSRSEMNVSTLELGDSALYLCASSRDRANSPLHFGNGTRLTVT.

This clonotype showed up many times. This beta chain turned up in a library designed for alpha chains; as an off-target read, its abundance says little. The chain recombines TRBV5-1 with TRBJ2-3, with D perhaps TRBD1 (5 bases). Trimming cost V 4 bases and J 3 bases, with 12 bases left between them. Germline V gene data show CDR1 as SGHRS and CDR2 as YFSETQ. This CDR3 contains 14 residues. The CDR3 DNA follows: TGCGCCAGCAGCCCGCAGGGCTTTACAGATACGCAGTATTTT. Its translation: CASSPQGFTDTQYF.

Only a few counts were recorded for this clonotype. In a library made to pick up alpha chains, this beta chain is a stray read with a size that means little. In DNA, the CDR3 is TGTGCCAGCAGTTGGGGTAGCGGGAGCGGGAATGAGCAGTTCTTC. It translates to CASSWGSGSGNEQFF. This chain joins TRBV12-3 or TRBV12-4 and TRBJ2-1; TRBD2 matches 9 bases. The CDR3 length is 15 residues. J gave up 7 bases and V 4 bases, and 8 bases lay outside the gene matches.

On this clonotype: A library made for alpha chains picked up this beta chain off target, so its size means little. The CDR3 reads CSARTGWRETQYF. Written as DNA, the CDR3 is TGCAGCGCTCGGACAGGATGGCGGGAGACCCAGTACTTC. The chain joins TRBV29-1 to TRBJ2-5; 7 positions agree with TRBD1. The CDR3 is 13 amino acids. V lost 7 bases, J lost 5 bases, and 10 bases stayed unmatched. CDR1 and CDR2 from the germline V gene are SQVTM and ANQGSEA.

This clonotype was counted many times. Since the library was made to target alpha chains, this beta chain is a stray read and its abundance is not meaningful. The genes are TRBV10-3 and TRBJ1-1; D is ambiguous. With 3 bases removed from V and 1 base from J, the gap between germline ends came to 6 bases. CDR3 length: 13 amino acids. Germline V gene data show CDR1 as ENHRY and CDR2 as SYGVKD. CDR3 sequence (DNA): TGTGCCATCAGTGAAGGACCGAACACTGAAGCTTTCTTT. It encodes CAISEGPNTEAFF.

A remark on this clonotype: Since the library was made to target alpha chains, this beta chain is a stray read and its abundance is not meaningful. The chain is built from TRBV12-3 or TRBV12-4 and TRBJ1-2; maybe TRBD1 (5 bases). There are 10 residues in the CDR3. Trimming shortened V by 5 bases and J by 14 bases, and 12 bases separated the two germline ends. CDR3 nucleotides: TGTGCCAGCAGTGTCTACAGGCGGACCTTC. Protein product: CASSVYRRTF.

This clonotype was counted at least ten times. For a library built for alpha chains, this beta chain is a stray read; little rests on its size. CDR3 sequence (DNA): TGTGCCAGCAGCAGCGGACAGGGTCTCGAGCAGTTCTTC. Translating it yields CASSSGQGLEQFF. This chain connects TRBV7-2 to TRBJ2-1; 8 bases agree with TRBD1. This CDR3 comprises 13 residues. Germline values: CDR1 SGHTA, CDR2 FQGNSA. V trimming: 5 bases; J trimming: 10 bases; junction bases outside the gene matches: 7.

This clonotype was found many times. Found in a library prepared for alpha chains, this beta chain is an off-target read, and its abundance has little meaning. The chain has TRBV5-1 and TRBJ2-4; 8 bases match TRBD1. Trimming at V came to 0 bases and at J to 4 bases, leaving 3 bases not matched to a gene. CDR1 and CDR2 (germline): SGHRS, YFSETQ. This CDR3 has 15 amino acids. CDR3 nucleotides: TGCGCCAGCAGCTTGGACAGGGGGAATAAAAACATTCAGTACTTC. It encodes CASSLDRGNKNIQYF.

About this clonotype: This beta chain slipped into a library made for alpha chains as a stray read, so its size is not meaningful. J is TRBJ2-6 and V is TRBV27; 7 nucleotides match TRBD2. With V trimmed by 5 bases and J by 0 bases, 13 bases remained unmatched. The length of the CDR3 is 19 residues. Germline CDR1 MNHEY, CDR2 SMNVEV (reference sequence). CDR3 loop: CASSRRWASGISGANVLTF. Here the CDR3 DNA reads TGTGCCAGCAGTCGCCGGTGGGCTAGCGGAATCTCTGGGGCCAACGTCCTGACTTTC.

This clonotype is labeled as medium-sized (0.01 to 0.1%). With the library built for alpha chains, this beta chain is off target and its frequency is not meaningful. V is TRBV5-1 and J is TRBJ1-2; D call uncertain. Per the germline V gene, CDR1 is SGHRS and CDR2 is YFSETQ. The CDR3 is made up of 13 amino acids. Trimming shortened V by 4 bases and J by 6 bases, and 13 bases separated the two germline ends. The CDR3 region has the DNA TGCGCCAGCAGCCCCCATCAAACTGATGGCTACACCTTC. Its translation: CASSPHQTDGYTF.